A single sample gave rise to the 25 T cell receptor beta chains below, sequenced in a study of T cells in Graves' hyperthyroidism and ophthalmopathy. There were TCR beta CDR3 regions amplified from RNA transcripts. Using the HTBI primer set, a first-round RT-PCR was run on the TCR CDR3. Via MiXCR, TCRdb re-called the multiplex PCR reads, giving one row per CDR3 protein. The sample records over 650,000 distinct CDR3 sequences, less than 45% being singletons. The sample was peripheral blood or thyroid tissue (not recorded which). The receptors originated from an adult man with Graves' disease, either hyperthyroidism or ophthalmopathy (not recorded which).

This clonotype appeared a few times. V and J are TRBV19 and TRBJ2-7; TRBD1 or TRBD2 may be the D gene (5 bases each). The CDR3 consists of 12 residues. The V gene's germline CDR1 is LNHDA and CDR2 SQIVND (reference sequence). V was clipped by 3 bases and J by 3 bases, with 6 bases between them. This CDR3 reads CASSMGDYEQYF. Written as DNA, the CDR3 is TGTGCCAGTAGTATGGGGGACTACGAGCAGTACTTC.

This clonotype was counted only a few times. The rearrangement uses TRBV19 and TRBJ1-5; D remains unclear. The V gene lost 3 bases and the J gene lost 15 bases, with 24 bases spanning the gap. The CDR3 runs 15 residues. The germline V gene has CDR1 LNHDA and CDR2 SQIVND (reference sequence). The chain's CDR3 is CASSIAGVLAAARHF. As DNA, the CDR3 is TGTGCCAGTAGTATCGCAGGAGTCCTGGCAGCAGCCCGGCATTTT.

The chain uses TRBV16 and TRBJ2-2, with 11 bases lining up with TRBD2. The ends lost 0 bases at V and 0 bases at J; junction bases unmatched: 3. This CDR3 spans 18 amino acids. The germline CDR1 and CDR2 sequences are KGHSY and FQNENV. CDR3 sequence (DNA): TGTGCCAGCAGCCAATCACTAGCGGGGGCCGCGAACACCGGGGAGCTGTTTTTT. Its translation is CASSQSLAGAANTGELFF.

The CDR3 is CSASLLAGGYEQFF. DNA for the CDR3: TGCAGTGCTAGCCTACTAGCGGGAGGATATGAGCAGTTCTTC. The chain couples TRBV20-1 to TRBJ2-7; 12 positions match TRBD2. The DNA end is more similar to TRBJ2-1, so the J call may be wrong. The CDR3 runs to 14 residues. CDR1 is DFQATT, CDR2 SNEGSKA, per germline (reference sequence).

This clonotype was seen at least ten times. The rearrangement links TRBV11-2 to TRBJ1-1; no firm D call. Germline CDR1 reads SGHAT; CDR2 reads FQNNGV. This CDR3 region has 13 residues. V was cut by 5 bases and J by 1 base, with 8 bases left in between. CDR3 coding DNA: TGTGCCAGCAGCCCTCGACAGAACACTGAAGCTTTCTTT. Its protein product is CASSPRQNTEAFF.

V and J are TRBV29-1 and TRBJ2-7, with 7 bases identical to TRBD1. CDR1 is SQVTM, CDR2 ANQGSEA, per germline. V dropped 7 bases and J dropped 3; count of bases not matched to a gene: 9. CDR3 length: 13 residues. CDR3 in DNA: TGCAGCGGGGGGAGTCAGGGGGACTACGAGCAGTACTTC. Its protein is CSGGSQGDYEQYF.

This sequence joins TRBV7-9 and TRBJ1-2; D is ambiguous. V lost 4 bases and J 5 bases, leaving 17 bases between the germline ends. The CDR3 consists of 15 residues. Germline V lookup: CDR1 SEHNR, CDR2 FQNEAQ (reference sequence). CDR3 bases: TGTGCCAGCAGCTCTTTTGGCAGGTCTCTTTATGGCTACACCTTC. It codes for CASSSFGRSLYGYTF.

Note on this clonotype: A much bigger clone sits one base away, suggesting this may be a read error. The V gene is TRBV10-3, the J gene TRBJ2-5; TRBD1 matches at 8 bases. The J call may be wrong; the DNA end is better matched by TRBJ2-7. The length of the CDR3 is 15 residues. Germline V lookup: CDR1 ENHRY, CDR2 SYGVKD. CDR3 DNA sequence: TGTGCCATCAGTGCCACAGGGGGAGCTACCGACGAGCAGTACTTC. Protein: CAISATGGATDEQYF.

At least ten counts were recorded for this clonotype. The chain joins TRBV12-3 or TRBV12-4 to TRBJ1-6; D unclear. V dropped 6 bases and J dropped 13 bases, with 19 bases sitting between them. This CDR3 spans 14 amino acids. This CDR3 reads CASRWTARTGPLHF. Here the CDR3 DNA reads TGTGCCAGCAGGTGGACCGCCCGCACTGGCCCCCTCCACTTT.

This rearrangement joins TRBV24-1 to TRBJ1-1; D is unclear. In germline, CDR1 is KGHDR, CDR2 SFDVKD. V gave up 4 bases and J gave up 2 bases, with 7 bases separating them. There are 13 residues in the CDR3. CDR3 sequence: CATSDPFNTEAFF. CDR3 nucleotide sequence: TGTGCCACCAGTGACCCCTTCAACACTGAAGCTTTCTTT.

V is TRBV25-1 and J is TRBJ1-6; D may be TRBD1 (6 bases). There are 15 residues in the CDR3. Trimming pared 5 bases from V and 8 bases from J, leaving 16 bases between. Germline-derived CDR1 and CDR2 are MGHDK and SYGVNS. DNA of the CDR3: TGTGCCAGCAGTTTCTTCCCGGCAGGGGATTCACCCCTCCACTTT. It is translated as CASSFFPAGDSPLHF.

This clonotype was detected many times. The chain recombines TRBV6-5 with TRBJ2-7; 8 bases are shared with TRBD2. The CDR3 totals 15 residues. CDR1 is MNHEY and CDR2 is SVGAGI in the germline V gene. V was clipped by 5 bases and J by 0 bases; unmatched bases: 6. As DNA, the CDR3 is TGTGCCAGCAGTAACGCCGGGGGGGCCTCCTACGAGCAGTACTTC. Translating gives CASSNAGGASYEQYF.

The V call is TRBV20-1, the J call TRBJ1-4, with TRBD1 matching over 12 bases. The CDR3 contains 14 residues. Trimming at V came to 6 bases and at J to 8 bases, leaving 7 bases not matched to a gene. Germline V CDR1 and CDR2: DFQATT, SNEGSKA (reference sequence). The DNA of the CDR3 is TGCAGTGCGCCTGGGACAGGGGGCGAGGAAAAACTGTTTTTT. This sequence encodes CSAPGTGGEEKLFF.

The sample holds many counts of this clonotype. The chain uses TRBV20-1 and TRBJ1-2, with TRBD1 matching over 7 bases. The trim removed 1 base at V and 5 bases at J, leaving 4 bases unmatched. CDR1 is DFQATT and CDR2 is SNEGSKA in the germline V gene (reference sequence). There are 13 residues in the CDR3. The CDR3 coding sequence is TGCAGTGCTAGAGGAGGGGGCGGATATGGCTACACCTTC. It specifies CSARGGGGYGYTF.

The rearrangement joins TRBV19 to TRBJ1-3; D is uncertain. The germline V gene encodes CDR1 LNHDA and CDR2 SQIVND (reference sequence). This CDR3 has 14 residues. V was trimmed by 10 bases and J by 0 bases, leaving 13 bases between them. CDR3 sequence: CATRHGISGNTIYF. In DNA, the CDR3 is TGTGCCACTCGCCACGGAATCTCTGGAAACACCATATATTTT.

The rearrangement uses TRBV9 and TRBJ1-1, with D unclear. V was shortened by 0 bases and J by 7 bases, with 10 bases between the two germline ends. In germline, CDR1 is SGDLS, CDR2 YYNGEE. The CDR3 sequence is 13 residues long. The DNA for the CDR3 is TGTGCCAGCAGCGTAGTCTCAGGAAGTGAAGCTTTCTTT. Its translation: CASSVVSGSEAFF.

Written as DNA, the CDR3 is TGTGCCAGCAGCTTAGAGGGGGCGCCCCCCGGGGAGCTGTTTTTT. The encoded protein is CASSLEGAPPGELFF. V and J are TRBV7-4 and TRBJ2-2, with 7 bases fitting TRBD1. The junction had 5 bases not matched to a gene; V was cut back by 1 base and J by 6 bases. The V gene's germline CDR1 is SGHVT and CDR2 SQSDAQ. The CDR3 is 15 residues long.

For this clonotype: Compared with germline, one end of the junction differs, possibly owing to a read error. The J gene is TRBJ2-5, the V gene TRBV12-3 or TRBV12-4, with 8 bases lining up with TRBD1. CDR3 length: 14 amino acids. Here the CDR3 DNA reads TGTGCCATCAGTGAGTCGGGACAGGCTCAGCCCCAGTACTTC. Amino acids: CAISESGQAQPQYF.

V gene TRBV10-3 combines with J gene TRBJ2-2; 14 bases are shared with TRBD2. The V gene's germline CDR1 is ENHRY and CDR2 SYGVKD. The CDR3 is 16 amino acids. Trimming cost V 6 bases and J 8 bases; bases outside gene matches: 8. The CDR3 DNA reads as TGTGCCATCAGCTCCGGGACTAGCGGGAGTTCAGGGGAGCTGTTTTTT. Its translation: CAISSGTSGSSGELFF.

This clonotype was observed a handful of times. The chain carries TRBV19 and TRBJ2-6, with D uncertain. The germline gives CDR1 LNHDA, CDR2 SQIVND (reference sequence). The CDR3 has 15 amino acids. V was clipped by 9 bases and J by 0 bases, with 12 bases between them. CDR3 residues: CASGRQVSGANVLTF. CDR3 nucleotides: TGTGCCAGCGGCCGCCAAGTCTCTGGGGCCAACGTCCTGACTTTC. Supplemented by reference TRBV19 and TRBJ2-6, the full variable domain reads DGGITQSPKYLFRKEGQNVTLSCEQNLNHDAMYWYRQDPGQGLRLIYYSQIVNDFQKGDIAEGYSVSREKKESFPLTVTSAQKNPTAFYLCASGRQVSGANVLTFGAGSRLTVL.

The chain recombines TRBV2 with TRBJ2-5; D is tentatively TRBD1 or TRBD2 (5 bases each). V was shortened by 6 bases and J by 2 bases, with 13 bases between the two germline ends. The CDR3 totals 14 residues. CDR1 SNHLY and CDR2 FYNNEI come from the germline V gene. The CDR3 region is CASSDRWGQETQYF. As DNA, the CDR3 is TGTGCCAGCAGCGACCGTTGGGGGCAAGAGACCCAGTACTTC. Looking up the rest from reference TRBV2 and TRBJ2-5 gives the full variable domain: EPEVTQTPSHQVTQMGQEVILRCVPISNHLYFYWYRQILGQKVEFLVSFYNNEISEKSEIFDDQFSVERPDGSNFTLKIRSTKLEDSAMYFCASSDRWGQETQYFGPGTRLLVL.

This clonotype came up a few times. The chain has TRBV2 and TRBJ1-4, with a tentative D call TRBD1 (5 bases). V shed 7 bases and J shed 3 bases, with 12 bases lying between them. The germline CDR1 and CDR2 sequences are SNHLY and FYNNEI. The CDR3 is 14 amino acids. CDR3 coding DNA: TGTGCCAGCACTATCAGGGTAGCTAATGAAAAACTGTTTTTT. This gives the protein CASTIRVANEKLFF.

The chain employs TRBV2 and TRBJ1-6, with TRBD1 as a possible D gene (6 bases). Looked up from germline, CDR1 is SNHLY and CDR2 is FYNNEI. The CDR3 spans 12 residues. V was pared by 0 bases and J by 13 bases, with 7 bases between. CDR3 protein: CASSEARGPLHF. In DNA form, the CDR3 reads TGTGCCAGCAGTGAAGCTAGGGGGCCCCTCCACTTT.

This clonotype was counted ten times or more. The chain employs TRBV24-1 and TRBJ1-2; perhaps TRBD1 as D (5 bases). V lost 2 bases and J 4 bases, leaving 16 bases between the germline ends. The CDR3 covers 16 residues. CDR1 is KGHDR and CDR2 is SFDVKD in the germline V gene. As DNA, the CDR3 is TGTGCCACCAGTGATTCGGGAGACGCCAGGGCCTATGGCTACACCTTC. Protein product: CATSDSGDARAYGYTF.

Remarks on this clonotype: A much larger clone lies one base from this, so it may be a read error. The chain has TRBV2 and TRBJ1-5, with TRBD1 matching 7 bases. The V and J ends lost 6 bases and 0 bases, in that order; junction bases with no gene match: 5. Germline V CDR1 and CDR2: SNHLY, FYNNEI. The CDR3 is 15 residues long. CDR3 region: CASREGDSSNQPQHF. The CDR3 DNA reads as TGTGCCAGCAGGGAGGGGGACAGTAGCAATCAGCCCCAGCATTTT.